This T cell receptor (beta chain) was sequenced during a study of identical twins. Whole-study findings and limits: Twin pairs' shared out-of-frame alpha sequences were enriched in low generation probability.

Addition of a universal primer site occurred through template switching, and cDNA carried unique molecular identifiers. Each CDR3 protein is one row after TCRdb ran MiXCR on the 5' RACE reads. The data contain roughly 280,000 distinct CDR3 sequences, less than 9.5% of them singletons. This clonotype turned up a few times. Its specificity is not known. Germline CDR1 and CDR2: SGHRS and YFSETQ. Trimming stripped 2 bases from V and 7 bases from J, with 7 bases between. The CDR3 has 11 residues. The same specimen was also included in a second study, on yellow fever vaccine responses in identical twins.

The chain recombines TRBV5-1 with TRBJ2-7; no reliable D call. Sequencing was carried out using CD8+ T cells sorted from blood. The receptor comes from a woman aged 18-30 years in good health. DNA for the CDR3: TGCGCCAGCAGCTTTTCCGAGGAGCAGTACTTC. Its protein is CASSFSEEQYF.